Listed here are 13 T cell receptor beta chains from one sample, sequenced in a study of early T cells in non-severe SARS-CoV-2 infection. TCRdb processed the 5' RACE reads anew with MiXCR; each CDR3 protein has one entry. The sample has some 96,000 distinct CDR3 sequences; approximately 10% are singletons. The source material was whole blood, sampled at baseline. The receptors come from an adult who was a healthcare worker with PCR-confirmed SARS-CoV-2 infection or an uninfected control (not recorded which).

This clonotype was recorded once. The chain has TRBV5-6 and TRBJ2-3; 12 nucleotides line up with TRBD2. CDR3 length: 16 amino acids. Germline V gives CDR1 SGHDT, CDR2 YYEEEE. Losses at the gene ends were 4 bases for V and 3 bases for J; bases not matched to a gene: 6. CDR3 nucleotides: TGTGCCAGCAGCCTAAGGACTAGCGGGGTTACAGATACGCAGTATTTT. This gives the protein CASSLRTSGVTDTQYF.

This clonotype was observed a handful of times. V and J are TRBV2 and TRBJ2-5; TRBD2 matches 7 bases. Trimming cost V 9 bases and J 4 bases; bases outside gene matches: 8. The CDR3 runs to 13 residues. Germline lookup yields CDR1 SNHLY and CDR2 FYNNEI. This CDR3 is CASRREGPETQYF. The CDR3 nucleotides read TGTGCCAGTCGGAGGGAGGGGCCAGAGACCCAGTACTTC.

The chain carries TRBV12-3 or TRBV12-4 and TRBJ2-3; 9 bases fit TRBD2. CDR3 length: 14 amino acids. Trimming took 10 bases from V and 0 from J; bases not matched to a gene: 5. For the CDR3, the DNA is TGTGCCACAAGACTAGCGGCTAGCACAGATACGCAGTATTTT. Translation: CATRLAASTDTQYF.

This clonotype has a handful of counts. The rearrangement joins TRBV5-1 to TRBJ1-6; perhaps TRBD1 as D (5 bases). The CDR3 extends over 14 amino acids. With 5 bases removed from V and 8 bases from J, the gap between germline ends came to 14 bases. CDR1 is SGHRS and CDR2 is YFSETQ in the germline V gene. This CDR3 is CASSRDGGYSPLHF. The CDR3 nucleotides are TGCGCCAGCAGTCGGGACGGCGGGTATTCACCCCTCCACTTT.

The chain combines TRBV7-2 with TRBJ1-1; D is perhaps TRBD1 (5 bases). This CDR3 region has 15 residues. The V gene lost 3 bases and the J gene lost 5 bases, with 16 bases spanning the gap. The germline V gene has CDR1 SGHTA and CDR2 FQGNSA. CDR3 DNA: TGTGCCAGCAGCTTGCGTCCCAGGGCCGAAACTGAAGCTTTCTTT. This translates into CASSLRPRAETEAFF.

In its sample, this clonotype was seen many times. The chain links TRBV11-2 to TRBJ1-2, with D unresolved. With 4 bases removed from V and 4 bases from J, the gap between germline ends came to 16 bases. This CDR3 contains 15 residues. Germline CDR1 reads SGHAT; CDR2 reads FQNNGV. As DNA, the CDR3 is TGTGCCAGCAGCTCTCGGAACGGCGGATCCTATGGCTACACCTTC. It codes for CASSSRNGGSYGYTF.

The chain combines TRBV2 with TRBJ2-5, with a weak D call TRBD2 (6 bases). There are 14 residues in the CDR3. The V gene's germline CDR1 is SNHLY and CDR2 FYNNEI. The V end lost 5 bases, the J end lost 3 bases, and 13 bases lay between the germline ends. This chain's CDR3 is CASSYRDLEETQYF. Here the CDR3 DNA reads TGTGCCAGCAGTTACCGGGACTTAGAAGAGACCCAGTACTTC.

The sample holds a few counts of this clonotype. The V call is TRBV10-3, the J call TRBJ2-3; 8 bases match TRBD2. CDR3 length: 18 amino acids. J was trimmed by 4 bases and V by 4 bases; bases with no gene match: 16. Germline V gives CDR1 ENHRY, CDR2 SYGVKD. For the CDR3, the DNA is TGTGCCATCAGTGGGAGCTTCCACGGGGGGGACAACGCAGATACGCAGTATTTT. The encoded protein is CAISGSFHGGDNADTQYF.

This clonotype was found a few times. The chain employs TRBV2 and TRBJ2-7; 10 bases line up with TRBD2. The junction had 2 bases not matched to a gene; V was cut back by 6 bases and J by 0 bases. From germline, CDR1 is SNHLY and CDR2 FYNNEI. This CDR3 is built from 14 residues. The CDR3 DNA reads as TGTGCCAGCAGAACTAGCGGGGTCTCCTACGAGCAGTACTTC. Protein product: CASRTSGVSYEQYF. The full variable domain, in which reference TRBV2 and TRBJ2-7 provide the parts outside the CDR3, is EPEVTQTPSHQVTQMGQEVILRCVPISNHLYFYWYRQILGQKVEFLVSFYNNEISEKSEIFDDQFSVERPDGSNFTLKIRSTKLEDSAMYFCASRTSGVSYEQYFGPGTRLTVT.

The chain joins TRBV6-1 to TRBJ1-2; 10 bases are shared with TRBD1. The CDR3 has 16 amino acids. After removal of 5 bases from V and 2 bases from J, the junction contained 8 bases not matched to a gene. Germline CDR1 is MNHNS and CDR2 is SASEGT. The CDR3 reads CASSLTGTGVNYGYTF. The CDR3 nucleotides are TGTGCCAGCAGTTTAACCGGGACAGGGGTCAACTATGGCTACACCTTC.

This clonotype has ten or more counts. This rearrangement joins TRBV15 to TRBJ1-6, with D perhaps TRBD1 (6 bases). The CDR3 totals 14 residues. The V end was cut by 5 bases, the J end by 6 bases, with 11 bases between. Germline V gives CDR1 LNHNV, CDR2 YYDKDF (reference sequence). Here the CDR3 reads CATSGGGGNSPLHF. The DNA for the CDR3 is TGTGCCACCAGCGGGGGCGGGGGTAATTCACCCCTCCACTTT.

This clonotype was found a few times. CDR3 in amino acids: CASSQDVGQNTEAFF. The DNA of the CDR3 is TGCGCCAGCAGCCAAGATGTCGGTCAGAACACTGAAGCTTTCTTT. The chain is built from TRBV4-3 and TRBJ1-1, with D uncertain. Germline V gene lookup returns CDR1 LGHNA and CDR2 YSLEER. Trimming removed 0 bases at V and 1 base at J, with 9 bases between. This CDR3 spans 15 amino acids.

This clonotype showed up just a few times. The V gene is TRBV10-3, the J gene TRBJ2-2, with 7 bases that match TRBD1. Per germline, CDR1 ENHRY and CDR2 SYGVKD. The CDR3 is 15 residues long. The ends lost 7 bases at V and 1 base at J; junction bases unmatched: 6. The CDR3 here is CAIKFRDRNTGELFF. CDR3 in DNA: TGTGCCATCAAATTCCGGGACAGGAACACCGGGGAGCTGTTTTTT.